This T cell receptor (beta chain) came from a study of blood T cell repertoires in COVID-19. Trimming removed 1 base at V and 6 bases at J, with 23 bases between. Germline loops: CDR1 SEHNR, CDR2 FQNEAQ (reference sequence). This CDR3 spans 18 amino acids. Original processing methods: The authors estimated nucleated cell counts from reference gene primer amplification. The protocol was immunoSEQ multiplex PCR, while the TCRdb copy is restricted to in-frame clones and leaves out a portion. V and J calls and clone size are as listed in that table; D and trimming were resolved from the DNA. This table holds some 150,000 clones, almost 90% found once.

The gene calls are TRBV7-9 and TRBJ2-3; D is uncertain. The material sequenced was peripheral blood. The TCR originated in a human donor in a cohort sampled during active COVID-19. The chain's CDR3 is CASSLGLLSAIGGDTQYF. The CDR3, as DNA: TGTGCCAGCAGCTTAGGCCTACTATCGGCGATTGGTGGGGATACGCAGTATTTT.